This T cell receptor (beta chain) derives from a study of blood T cell repertoires in COVID-19. The CDR3 totals 12 residues. Trimming left V 5 bases short and J 2 bases short, with 7 bases between. Germline V lookup: CDR1 SGHTA, CDR2 FQGNSA. Sequenced by immunoSEQ multiplex PCR; TCRdb stores in-frame clones only, minus some. The repertoire holds 65,000 to 85,000 clones, 70% to 90% seen once, with 6.3% in the top ten. Sequencing was performed on peripheral blood. The sequence was collected from a man older than 75 with COVID-19, enrolled during active disease. The chain uses TRBV7-2 and TRBJ2-7; no firm D call. The CDR3 DNA follows: TGTGCCAGCAGCCCTGTCCCCTACGAGCAGTACTTC. Its protein product is CASSPVPYEQYF.